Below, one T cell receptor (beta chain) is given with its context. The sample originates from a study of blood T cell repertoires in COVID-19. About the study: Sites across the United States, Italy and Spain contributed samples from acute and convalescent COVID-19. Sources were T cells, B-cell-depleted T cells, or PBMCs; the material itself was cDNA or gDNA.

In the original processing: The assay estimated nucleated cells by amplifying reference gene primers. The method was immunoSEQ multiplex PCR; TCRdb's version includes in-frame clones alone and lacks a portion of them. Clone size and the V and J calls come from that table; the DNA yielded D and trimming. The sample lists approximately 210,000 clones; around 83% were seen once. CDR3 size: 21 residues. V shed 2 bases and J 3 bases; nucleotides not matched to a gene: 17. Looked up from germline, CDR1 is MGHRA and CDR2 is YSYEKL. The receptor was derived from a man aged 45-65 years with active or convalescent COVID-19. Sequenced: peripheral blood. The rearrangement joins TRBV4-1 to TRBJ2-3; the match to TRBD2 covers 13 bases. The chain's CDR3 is CASSQILAGGPVQRRTDTQYF. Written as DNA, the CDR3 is TGCGCCAGCAGCCAAATACTAGCGGGAGGGCCAGTCCAGAGACGAACAGATACGCAGTATTTT.